Below, 10 T cell receptor beta chains from the same sample are listed, as sequenced in a study of OX40 agonist ivuxolimab in advanced cancers. TCRdb's table, derived via immunoSEQ multiplex PCR, lists solely in-frame clones and lacks some. The data hold about 35,000 clones, with around 80% observed a single time. This specimen was CD4+ or CD8+ T cells sorted from blood, taken in a trial of the OX40 agonist ivuxolimab. These receptors came from an adult with an advanced solid tumor such as melanoma, head and neck, liver or kidney cancer.

The CDR3 spells CASSGFVSGAGGYTF. The CDR3 nucleotides read TGTGCCAGCAGTGGCTTTGTGTCAGGGGCCGGAGGCTACACCTTC. V gene TRBV25-1 combines with J gene TRBJ1-2; a possible D gene is TRBD1 (6 bases). Trimming pared 4 bases from V and 8 bases from J, leaving 20 bases between. This CDR3 region has 15 residues. Germline assignment: CDR1 MGHDK and CDR2 SYGVNS.

The chain is built from TRBV13 and TRBJ1-5; 8 positions match TRBD1. The CDR3 loop spans 15 amino acids. Germline values: CDR1 PRHDT, CDR2 FYEKMQ (reference sequence). With V trimmed by 4 bases and J by 2 bases, 4 bases remained unmatched. In DNA, the CDR3 is TGTGCCAGCAGCTCCAGGGGGCTTGGCAATCAGCCCCAGCATTTT. Translation gives CASSSRGLGNQPQHF.

CDR3 residues: CASWMPLGVDNTGELFF. The CDR3 DNA reads as TGTGCCAGCTGGATGCCACTAGGGGTGGATAACACCGGGGAGCTGTTTTTT. The chain employs TRBV19 and TRBJ2-2; either TRBD1 or TRBD2 may fit D (5 bases each). The germline V gene encodes CDR1 LNHDA and CDR2 SQIVND (reference sequence). The CDR3 has 17 amino acids. The germline V and J ends were trimmed by 9 bases and 2 bases, with 22 bases remaining between them.

V and J are TRBV11-2 and TRBJ2-5; 7 bases fit TRBD1. Germline CDR1 is SGHAT and CDR2 is FQNNGV. V dropped 4 bases and J dropped 0; count of bases not matched to a gene: 5. The CDR3 has 15 amino acids. CDR3 in DNA: TGTGCCAGCAGCTCCAATGACAGGGACCAAGAGACCCAGTACTTC. It yields the protein CASSSNDRDQETQYF.

This chain connects TRBV10-2 to TRBJ2-5; 8 bases fit TRBD2. V lost 0 bases, J lost 10 bases, and 7 bases stayed unmatched. The length of the CDR3 is 14 residues. CDR1 is WSHSY and CDR2 is SAAADI in the germline V gene. The CDR3 reads CASSESNGGDDQYF. CDR3 nucleotides: TGCGCCAGCAGTGAGTCGAACGGGGGGGATGACCAGTACTTC.

This clone was counted only a few times. V usage is TRBV10-2 and J usage is TRBJ1-5; TRBD1 agrees at 8 bases. The junction had 4 bases not matched to a gene; V was cut back by 6 bases and J by 3 bases. This CDR3 has 14 amino acids. From germline, CDR1 is WSHSY and CDR2 SAAADI. The CDR3 loop reads CASSGTGLNQPQHF. DNA of the CDR3: TGCGCCAGCAGCGGGACAGGCCTCAATCAGCCCCAGCATTTT.

As concerns this clone: Germline is not matched at one junction end, which may reflect a read error. J is TRBJ2-5 and V is TRBV2; possibly TRBD2 for D (5 bases). The CDR3 is 14 residues long. Germline V gene sequence: CDR1 SNHLY, CDR2 FYNNEI. The DNA of the CDR3 is TGTGCCAGCAGCGAAGAGCGGTTCCAAGAGACCCAGTACTTC. Its protein is CASSEERFQETQYF.

By proportion, this clone is medium-sized (0.01 to 0.1%). The chain couples TRBV6-6 to TRBJ2-7, with D tentatively TRBD1 (6 bases). The CDR3 runs 15 residues. Between the trimmed V and J ends, which lost 5 bases and 2 bases, there was a span of 16 bases. The V gene's germline CDR1 is MNHNY and CDR2 SVGAGI (reference sequence). In DNA, the CDR3 is TGTGCCAGCAGTACACTCCGGGACAAGCCCTACGAGCAGTACTTC. It codes for CASSTLRDKPYEQYF.

The CDR3 region is CASSLGGTGSTGYTF. CDR3 nucleotide sequence: TGTGCCAGCAGCTTAGGCGGGACAGGTTCCACTGGCTACACCTTC. The chain combines TRBV7-9 with TRBJ1-2; 8 bases map to TRBD1. The CDR3 has 15 amino acids. With V trimmed by 1 base and J by 7 bases, 8 bases remained unmatched. Per germline, CDR1 SEHNR and CDR2 FQNEAQ (reference sequence).

The CDR3 reads CASSQGLAGYEQYF. CDR3 sequence (DNA): TGTGCCAGCAGCCAAGGCCTAGCGGGCTACGAGCAGTACTTC. V and J are TRBV14 and TRBJ2-7; 8 nucleotides line up with TRBD2. The CDR3 loop spans 14 amino acids. V was clipped by 1 base and J by 3 bases; unmatched bases: 2. In germline, CDR1 is SGHDN, CDR2 FVKESK.